The clone carrying this T cell receptor beta chain was recorded many times. Time point indicated: patch test 2, 6 weeks after DPC sensitization. Noted treatment: therapeutic diphenylcyclopropenone sensitization with weekly scalp DPC. TCRdb analysed the RACE reads with MiXCR anew, one entry per CDR3 protein. Here the sample spans just over 350,000 distinct CDR3 sequences, about 6% being singletons. Germline values: CDR1 DFQATT, CDR2 SNEGSKA (reference sequence). V lost 5 bases and J 7 bases, leaving 17 bases between the germline ends. The CDR3 runs to 13 residues. The sample comes from a study of human T cells and chemical hapten exposure.

V and J are TRBV20-1 and TRBJ1-1; D ambiguous. The receptor was derived from a woman aged 18-35 years with alopecia areata. Some clones in this sample may be carry-over from other donors' samples. Source: whole blood, taken in connection with sensitization to the hapten diphenylcyclopropenone (DPC). The CDR3 sequence: CSAGGPGNGEAFF. The CDR3, as DNA: TGCAGTGCTGGAGGACCGGGTAACGGTGAAGCTTTCTTT.